This entry lists 10 T cell receptor beta chains sequenced from one sample in a study of control samples from healthy donors and cancer patients. The protocol was immunoSEQ multiplex PCR, while the TCRdb copy is restricted to in-frame clones and leaves out a portion. The table shows tens of thousands of clones, with 89% occurring only once. Sequencing used blood. The receptor set was obtained from a middle-aged man in good health.

The V gene is TRBV4-2, the J gene TRBJ2-1; TRBD2 matches at 9 bases. Germline loops: CDR1 LGHNA, CDR2 YNFKEQ. The length of the CDR3 is 17 residues. After removal of 2 bases from V and 6 bases from J, the junction contained 11 bases not matched to a gene. The CDR3 protein is CASSQTPAGGRGNEQFF. The CDR3 coding sequence is TGTGCCAGCAGCCAAACTCCAGCGGGGGGCAGGGGCAATGAGCAGTTCTTC.

The chain joins TRBV7-2 to TRBJ2-7; the match to TRBD2 covers 10 bases. Per germline, CDR1 SGHTA and CDR2 FQGNSA. J was trimmed by 0 bases and V by 1 base; bases with no gene match: 6. CDR3 size: 17 residues. DNA for the CDR3: TGTGCCAGCAGCTTAGGAGGAGCGGGGGGGCTCTCCTACGAGCAGTACTTC. Residues: CASSLGGAGGLSYEQYF.

The DNA of the CDR3 is TGTGCCTGGAGGGCGGACAGGGCGTCAATTGGCTACACCTTC. Protein sequence: CAWRADRASIGYTF. The chain links TRBV30 to TRBJ1-2; 8 nucleotides match TRBD1. This CDR3 has 14 residues. Losses at the gene ends were 3 bases for V and 7 bases for J; bases not matched to a gene: 10. In germline, CDR1 is GTSNPN, CDR2 SVGIG (reference sequence).

This chain connects TRBV9 to TRBJ2-3; 7 bases fit TRBD2. The CDR3 is made up of 14 amino acids. V was pared by 1 base and J by 6 bases, with 5 bases of the junction left unmatched. CDR1 and CDR2 from the germline V gene are SGDLS and YYNGEE. DNA of the CDR3: TGTGCCAGCAGCGTAAAGGGGCGGGGGGATACGCAGTATTTT. Its protein product is CASSVKGRGDTQYF.

The J gene is TRBJ1-5, the V gene TRBV6-2 or TRBV6-3, with a weak D call TRBD1 (6 bases). Germline CDR1 reads MNHEY; CDR2 reads SVGEGT. This CDR3 region has 15 residues. Trimming removed 2 bases from V and 0 bases from J, with 8 bases in between. This chain's CDR3 is CASSYGGFSNQPQHF. CDR3 bases: TGTGCCAGCAGTTACGGGGGCTTTAGCAATCAGCCCCAGCATTTT.

As to this clone: An end of the junction does not agree with germline; a read error may underlie this. This specimen includes other DNA sequences encoding the same CDR3. The chain joins TRBV11-2 to TRBJ1-1, with a possible D match to TRBD1 (5 bases). The CDR3 length is 15 residues. Germline CDR1 SGHAT, CDR2 FQNNGV. Written as DNA, the CDR3 is TGTGCCAGCAGCTTAGGCGGGCAGGGCCACACTGAAGCCTTCTTT. Encoded protein: CASSLGGQGHTEAFF.

J is TRBJ1-3 and V is TRBV6-5; perhaps TRBD1 as D (5 bases). Germline loops: CDR1 MNHEY, CDR2 SVGAGI. The V end lost 0 bases, the J end lost 2 bases, and 11 bases lay between the germline ends. There are 16 residues in the CDR3. The CDR3 loop reads CASSYSKGQTGNTIYF. CDR3 nucleotides: TGTGCCAGCAGTTACTCCAAGGGGCAGACTGGAAACACCATATATTTT.

The genes are TRBV25-1 and TRBJ2-3, with 7 bases matching TRBD1. Germline lookup yields CDR1 MGHDK and CDR2 SYGVNS. After removal of 4 bases from V and 1 base from J, the junction contained 5 bases not matched to a gene. The CDR3 spans 15 residues. The CDR3 protein is CASSGYTGGTDTQYF. CDR3 bases: TGTGCCAGCAGTGGATACACAGGGGGCACAGATACGCAGTATTTT.

V is TRBV6-2 or TRBV6-3 and J is TRBJ2-1; D remains unclear. The V end was cut by 6 bases, the J end by 9 bases, with 9 bases between. Germline CDR1 MNHEY, CDR2 SVGEGT. CDR3 length: 11 amino acids. CDR3 nucleotide sequence: TGTGCCAGCAGCCACGATCTTGAGCAGTTCTTC. This gives the protein CASSHDLEQFF.

The CDR3 is CASSRSGVLGYTF. CDR3 nucleotide sequence: TGTGCCAGCAGTCGGTCGGGGGTCCTAGGCTACACCTTC. This chain connects TRBV25-1 to TRBJ1-2, with D perhaps TRBD1 (5 bases). The CDR3 covers 13 residues. The V end lost 5 bases, the J end lost 8 bases, and 15 bases lay between the germline ends. Germline V gene data show CDR1 as MGHDK and CDR2 as SYGVNS.